Sequencing of this T cell receptor (beta chain) was carried out in a study of blood T cell repertoires in COVID-19 (dated by TCRdb to about 2020). About the full investigation: Collaborator samples came from the United States, Italy and Spain and covered acute and convalescent phases of COVID-19. Where HLA class I and class II types were available, the types were taken from metadata supplied by the sample provider, not from assay-based typing. The prospective study material was composed of cDNA or gDNA derived from T cells, B-cell-depleted T cells, or PBMCs. The samples were drawn from two sources: the first 160 participants of the ongoing ImmuneRACE study, and 1,200 or so subjects contributed by 6 global collaborators. Deeply sampled blood TCRbeta repertoires from subjects exposed to, actively infected with, or recovered from COVID-19 were included in the dataset. The repertoires were released in a freely available public database meant as a resource for research on the immune response to SARS-CoV-2. A de-identified subject ID, COVID-19 status, age in years and sex were almost always included in the sample metadata. Paper-wide results and their limitations: How much clinical and demographic metadata was included differed by source and by participant, and the metadata was provided uncurated.

TCRbeta CDR3 regions were amplified from genomic DNA by means of the immunoSEQ Assay, a bias-controlled multiplex PCR. The authors' pipeline ran thus. The number of nucleated cells in each sample was estimated from the amplification of reference gene primers within the assay. To quantify the absolute abundance of each unique TCRbeta CDR3 rearrangement, sequence reads were collapsed and filtered. For each sample, productive Simpson clonality was calculated by taking the square root of Simpson's diversity index across productive rearrangements. In its TCRdb copy, this immuneACCESS table keeps in-frame sequences only and misses some clones. Where compared with another copy, unresolved V genes explain less than half of these, and the others have no known cause. V, J and clone size were drawn from that table, and D and trimming were deduced from the DNA. In this sample the table shows over 250,000 clones, 75% to 90% of which occur a single time. The ten top clones hold roughly 6.1% of the sample.

Spanning cysteine to phenylalanine, the CDR3 consists of 15 amino acids. This entry keeps only the CDR3 DNA: 45 bases, framed from base 1. The germline ends are 17 bases apart after V is trimmed by 4 bases and J by 3 bases. Looking up the germline V gene yields CDR1 SGHRS and CDR2 YFSETQ. Notes on this clone: Its antigen remains unidentified. Base quality data are lacking; no much larger clone is found one base away.

One collaborating source in Seattle enrolled patients during active infection and followed them longitudinally through the course of disease. Whole blood was collected in K2EDTA tubes by collaborating institutions according to the institutions' own protocols. For TCRbeta analysis, collaborator samples were shipped as frozen whole blood, as isolated PBMCs, or as DNA extracted from either sample type. Sequencing was done on a sample of peripheral blood. This TCR derives from a woman aged 45-59 years with COVID-19, enrolled during active disease. The receptor chain draws on TRBV5-1 and TRBJ2-7; D gene: possibly TRBD1, on 5 matching bases. The nucleotide sequence reads TGCGCCAGCAGCCCTATCAGGGTTCCCGACTACGAGCAGTACTTC. This codes for CASSPIRVPDYEQYF. Where the CDR3 stops, the reference TRBV5-1 and TRBJ2-7 genes take over; the full variable domain is KAGVTQTPRYLIKTRGQQVTLSCSPISGHRSVSWYQQTPGQGLQFLFEYFSETQRNKGNFPGRFSGRQFSNSRSEMNVSTLELGDSALYLCASSPIRVPDYEQYFGPGTRLTVT.